The sequence of this TCR beta chain was determined in a study of blood T cell repertoires in COVID-19. As for the study in general: The United States, Italy and Spain supplied acute and convalescent COVID-19 samples. PBMCs, B-cell-depleted T cells, or T cells were the source of the cDNA or gDNA that made up the material.

Original methodology: Amplified reference gene primers provided the basis for estimating nucleated cell counts. Produced via immunoSEQ multiplex PCR; TCRdb's table is partial and in-frame only. D and trimming come from the DNA, and the V and J calls and clone size come from that table. The sample consists of 200,000 or so clones, roughly 80% of them appearing once. Trimming removed 5 bases from V and 5 bases from J, with 18 bases in between. In germline, CDR1 is SGHVS, CDR2 FNYEAQ. The CDR3 covers 15 residues. The receptor was derived from a woman aged 55-69 years who had recovered from COVID-19. V gene TRBV7-6 combines with J gene TRBJ2-5; possibly TRBD2 for D (6 bases). Sequencing input: peripheral blood. CDR3 sequence (DNA): TGTGCCAGCAGCGATGACGCAGCGGCGGGGGAGACCCAGTACTTC. Translated, it gives CASSDDAAAGETQYF.